These 5 T cell receptor beta chains originate from one sample sequenced in a study of blood T cell repertoires in COVID-19. The repertoire was sequenced with immunoSEQ multiplex PCR; TCRdb's copy has only in-frame clones and lacks some. The repertoire has 85,000 to 100,000 clones, about 86% of them found once; the top ten carry 10% to 15%. Sequences were obtained from peripheral blood. All receptors derive from a woman in her sixties or seventies in a cohort sampled during active or convalescent COVID-19.

The chain combines TRBV7-9 with TRBJ2-1; TRBD1 matches 9 bases. J was trimmed by 3 bases and V by 5 bases; bases with no gene match: 11. This CDR3 has 17 amino acids. The germline CDR1 and CDR2 sequences are SEHNR and FQNEAQ (reference sequence). The CDR3 region has the DNA TGTGCCAGCAGCCGGGGCCCCGGGACAGGGAGCTACAATGAGCAGTTCTTC. The encoded protein is CASSRGPGTGSYNEQFF.

The chain is built from TRBV7-2 and TRBJ2-3, with a weak D call TRBD2 (6 bases). The CDR3 runs to 11 residues. Germline V CDR1 and CDR2: SGHTA, FQGNSA. Here the CDR3 DNA reads TGTGCGTCAGGGCGGGGAGATACGCAGTATTTT. This gives the protein CASGRGDTQYF.

This clone has only a few counts. The gene calls are TRBV29-1 and TRBJ2-1; 9 nucleotides align to TRBD2. V dropped 0 bases and J dropped 7; count of bases not matched to a gene: 19. Germline-derived CDR1 and CDR2 are SQVTM and ANQGSEA. The CDR3 runs to 19 residues. The CDR3 nucleotides are TGCAGCGTTGAAGATTCAGAAATAGCGGGGGCCTCACTTCTAAATGAGCAGTTCTTC. It is translated as CSVEDSEIAGASLLNEQFF.

This clone was detected once. The chain couples TRBV10-3 to TRBJ2-7, with 13 bases fitting TRBD2. Germline trimming cut 6 bases from V and 3 bases from J; bases unmatched to any gene: 2. The CDR3 loop spans 14 amino acids. Germline V gene lookup returns CDR1 ENHRY and CDR2 SYGVKD. DNA of the CDR3: TGTGCCATCAGCGGGACTAGCGGGATCTACGAGCAGTACTTC. This sequence encodes CAISGTSGIYEQYF.

The chain carries TRBV7-3 and TRBJ2-5; D not certain. CDR1 is SGHTA and CDR2 is FQGTGA in the germline V gene. The V and J ends lost 3 bases and 2 bases respectively, with 13 bases between them. The CDR3 extends over 15 amino acids. The CDR3 loop is CASSLSAGGQETQYF. CDR3 sequence (DNA): TGTGCCAGCAGCTTGTCCGCCGGCGGTCAAGAGACCCAGTACTTC.